This T cell receptor (beta chain) was recorded in a study of shared clonotypes between healthy human individuals. Whole-study findings and limits: Among the subsets, naive ones generally showed larger estimated richness than memory ones.

The table came from immunoSEQ multiplex PCR; TCRdb's copy has only in-frame clones and leaves some out. The table has just over 2,000,000 clones, approximately 95% seen once. The CDR3 consists of 13 residues. Looked up from germline, CDR1 is GTSNPN and CDR2 is SVGIG (reference sequence). A single count supports this clone. Its antigen is not identified. Sequencing input: naive CD4+ T cells sorted from blood. Subset specified: CD45RA+ positively selected. The sequence came from a man younger than 35 in good health. The rearrangement uses TRBV30 and TRBJ2-6, with a tentative D call TRBD2 (5 bases). The CDR3 loop is CALSGSGANVLTF. CDR3 nucleotide sequence: TGTGCTTTAAGCGGCTCTGGGGCCAACGTCCTGACTTTC. The variable domain in full, completed from reference TRBV30 and TRBJ2-6, reads SQTIHQWPATLVQPVGSPLSLECTVEGTSNPNLYWYRQAAGRGLQLLFYSVGIGQISSEVPQNLSASRPQDRQFILSSKKLLLSDSGFYLCALSGSGANVLTFGAGSRLTVL.